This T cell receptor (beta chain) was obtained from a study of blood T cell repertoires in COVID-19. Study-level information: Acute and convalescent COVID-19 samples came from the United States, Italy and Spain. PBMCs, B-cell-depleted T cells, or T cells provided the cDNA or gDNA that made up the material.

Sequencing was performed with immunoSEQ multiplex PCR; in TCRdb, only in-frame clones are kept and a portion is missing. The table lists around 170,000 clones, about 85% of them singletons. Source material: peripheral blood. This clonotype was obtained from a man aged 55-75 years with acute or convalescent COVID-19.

This CDR3 is CASSRSGKAFF. Here the CDR3 DNA reads TGTGCCAGCAGTCGGTCGGGGAAAGCTTTCTTT. The chain joins TRBV6-5 to TRBJ1-1; D gene ambiguous. The germline gives CDR1 MNHEY, CDR2 SVGAGI. V dropped 5 bases and J dropped 9 bases, with 10 bases sitting between them. The CDR3 totals 11 residues.